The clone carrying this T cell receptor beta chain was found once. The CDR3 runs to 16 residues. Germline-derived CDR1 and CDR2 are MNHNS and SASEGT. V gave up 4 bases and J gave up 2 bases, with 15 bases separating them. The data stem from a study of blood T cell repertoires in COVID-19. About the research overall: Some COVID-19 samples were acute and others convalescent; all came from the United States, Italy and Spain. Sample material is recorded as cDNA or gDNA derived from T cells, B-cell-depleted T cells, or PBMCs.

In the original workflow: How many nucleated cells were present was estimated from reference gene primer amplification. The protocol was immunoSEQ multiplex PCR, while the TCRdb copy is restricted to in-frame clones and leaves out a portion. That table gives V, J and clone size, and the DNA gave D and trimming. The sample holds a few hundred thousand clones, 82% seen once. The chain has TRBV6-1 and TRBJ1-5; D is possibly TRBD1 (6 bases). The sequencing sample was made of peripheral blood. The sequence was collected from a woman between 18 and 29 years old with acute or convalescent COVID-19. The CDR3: CASSAGHSGGNQPQHF. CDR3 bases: TGTGCCAGCAGTGCGGGACACAGTGGGGGCAATCAGCCCCAGCATTTT.